These 25 T cell receptor beta chains originate from one sample sequenced in a study of vaccination effects on CD4 cells after COVID-19. Some clones are missing from TCRdb's copy, which holds only in-frame ones; the method was immunoSEQ multiplex PCR. The data contain around 33,000 clones, more than 75% of them seen just once; the ten biggest clones take up less than 1.6%. ViraFEST used viral peptide pools to expand antigen-specific CD4+ T cells before sequencing. Following culture for around 10 days, CD4+ T cells were isolated. BNT162b2 vaccine or mRNA-1273 vaccine was given to participants in two doses. These TCRs' antigens remain unknown. The sequenced sample was CD4+ T cells from PBMCs cultured with HCoV-NL63 spike peptides, obtained after COVID-19 vaccination. Every receptor here comes from a human donor who received a COVID-19 vaccine. Some clones in this sample may be carry-over from other donors' samples.

This chain uses TRBV18 with TRBJ2-2; D may be TRBD2 (6 bases). The V gene lost 2 bases and the J gene lost 7 bases, with 14 bases spanning the gap. Germline loops: CDR1 KGHSH, CDR2 LQKENI. This CDR3 is built from 15 residues. The CDR3 nucleotides read TGTGCCAGCTCACCAAGCGGGCAATACTACGGGGAGCTGTTTTTT. This codes for CASSPSGQYYGELFF.

The J gene is TRBJ1-5, the V gene TRBV6-5; perhaps TRBD1 as D (6 bases). Germline CDR1 and CDR2: MNHEY and SVGAGI. V lost 7 bases, J lost 0 bases, and 13 bases lay in between. The CDR3 extends over 15 amino acids. CDR3 amino acids: CASKEGVASNQPQHF. CDR3 DNA sequence: TGTGCCAGCAAGGAGGGGGTGGCTAGCAATCAGCCCCAGCATTTT.

J is TRBJ1-1 and V is TRBV28; no reliable D call. The V gene lost 7 bases and the J gene lost 1 base, with 7 bases spanning the gap. Germline CDR1 MDHEN, CDR2 SYDVKM. CDR3 length: 12 residues. This CDR3 reads CASKGGNTEAFF. Written as DNA, the CDR3 is TGTGCCAGCAAGGGCGGGAACACTGAAGCTTTCTTT.

The rearrangement links TRBV5-1 to TRBJ2-4, with D possibly being TRBD1 (5 bases). The CDR3 is 15 amino acids. Germline assignment: CDR1 SGHRS and CDR2 YFSETQ. V was pared by 1 base and J by 8 bases, with 16 bases between. In nucleotides, the CDR3 is TGCGCCAGCAGCTTGCGGGCTGGGGCTGTCCACATTCAGTACTTC. Amino acids: CASSLRAGAVHIQYF.

The chain couples TRBV9 to TRBJ2-5, with TRBD1 as a possible D gene (6 bases). Germline V lookup: CDR1 SGDLS, CDR2 YYNGEE. The CDR3 contains 14 residues. V gave up 0 bases and J gave up 5 bases, with 11 bases separating them. The DNA for the CDR3 is TGTGCCAGCAGCGTAGCTTGGCAGGGGGAGACCCAGTACTTC. Protein sequence: CASSVAWQGETQYF.

The chain employs TRBV10-1 and TRBJ2-5; tentatively, D is TRBD2 (6 bases). Germline V gives CDR1 WNHNN, CDR2 SYGVQD (reference sequence). The CDR3 covers 14 residues. With 5 bases removed from V and 5 bases from J, the gap between germline ends came to 15 bases. CDR3 sequence reads: CASSSGQDLETQYF. The CDR3 coding sequence is TGCGCCAGCAGTAGCGGGCAGGACCTTGAGACCCAGTACTTC.

This chain's CDR3 is CASSTLTSSYNEQFF. The CDR3 DNA is TGTGCCAGCTCAACATTGACGAGCTCCTACAATGAGCAGTTCTTC. The chain is built from TRBV18 and TRBJ2-1; D gene ambiguous. The CDR3 consists of 15 residues. V was cut by 5 bases and J by 0 bases, with 11 bases left in between. Germline V gene lookup returns CDR1 KGHSH and CDR2 LQKENI.

This sequence joins TRBV7-3 and TRBJ1-2, with D possibly TRBD1 on 5 matching bases. Between the trimmed V and J ends, which lost 1 base and 3 bases, there was a span of 9 bases. The CDR3 is 14 residues long. CDR1 and CDR2 (germline): SGHTA, FQGTGA. CDR3 sequence (DNA): TGTGCCAGCAGCTTAAACGGGGCGGACTATGGCTACACCTTC. Protein sequence: CASSLNGADYGYTF.

J is TRBJ1-4 and V is TRBV25-1; a possible D gene is TRBD1 (6 bases). Germline-derived CDR1 and CDR2 are MGHDK and SYGVNS. V lost 6 bases and J lost 3, with 8 bases in between. The CDR3 contains 13 residues. The CDR3 coding sequence is TGTGCCAGCAGAGCAGGGGCTAATGAAAAACTGTTTTTT. It specifies CASRAGANEKLFF.

V and J are TRBV24-1 and TRBJ2-5; 7 bases agree with TRBD1. The ends lost 3 bases at V and 4 bases at J; junction bases unmatched: 7. Germline-derived CDR1 and CDR2 are KGHDR and SFDVKD. The CDR3 runs to 15 residues. The CDR3: CATSDLKGAGETQYF. The CDR3 nucleotides read TGTGCCACCAGTGATCTTAAGGGGGCTGGAGAGACCCAGTACTTC.

This sequence joins TRBV4-3 and TRBJ1-2; TRBD1 might be the D (5 bases). Trimming took 3 bases from V and 7 from J, leaving 33 bases between them. The length of the CDR3 is 20 residues. CDR1 LGHNA and CDR2 YSLEER come from the germline V gene. For the CDR3, the DNA is TGCGCCAGCAGCCATGTCATCCATCCCGAGGGGCGAAATATAAAGCCTGGCTACACCTTC. This codes for CASSHVIHPEGRNIKPGYTF.

The chain employs TRBV6-2 or TRBV6-3 and TRBJ1-1; possibly TRBD1 for D (6 bases). CDR3 length equals 14 residues. Germline V lookup: CDR1 MNHEY, CDR2 SVGEGT. The V end was cut by 0 bases, the J end by 9 bases, with 14 bases between. The CDR3 here is CASSYSKIRDKAFF. The CDR3 nucleotides are TGTGCCAGCAGTTACTCAAAAATCCGGGACAAAGCTTTCTTT.

This sequence joins TRBV6-2 or TRBV6-3 and TRBJ2-1; the match to TRBD2 covers 10 bases. Germline CDR1 and CDR2: MNHEY and SVGEGT. This CDR3 contains 16 residues. Trimming took 5 bases from V and 2 from J; bases not matched to a gene: 6. The CDR3 loop reads CASSRTSGVPYNEQFF. The DNA of the CDR3 is TGTGCCAGCAGTCGAACTAGCGGGGTTCCCTACAATGAGCAGTTCTTC.

To note about this clone: Sequence at one end of the junction differs from germline and may be a read error. This chain connects TRBV6-1 to TRBJ1-5; 9 nucleotides line up with TRBD1. Germline CDR1 and CDR2: MNHNS and SASEGT. This CDR3 contains 12 residues. The CDR3 bases are TGTGCCAGCAGTGAATCAGGGGGGACAGGGAATTTT. Its translation is CASSESGGTGNF.

The rearrangement uses TRBV28 and TRBJ2-1, with 10 bases fitting TRBD2. CDR1 and CDR2 (germline): MDHEN, SYDVKM. After removal of 7 bases from V and 8 bases from J, the junction contained 11 bases not matched to a gene. This CDR3 has 15 amino acids. The chain's CDR3 is CASILSGGAFHEQFF. In DNA, the CDR3 is TGTGCCAGCATTCTCAGCGGGGGGGCTTTTCATGAGCAGTTCTTC.

The chain recombines TRBV4-1 with TRBJ2-7; TRBD1 or TRBD2 may be the D gene (6 bases each). The germline CDR1 and CDR2 sequences are MGHRA and YSYEKL. V dropped 8 bases and J dropped 0 bases, with 20 bases sitting between them. The CDR3 runs to 16 residues. This CDR3 reads CASLAPGALGSYEQYV. CDR3 in DNA: TGCGCCAGCTTAGCCCCGGGGGCCCTTGGCTCCTACGAGCAGTACGTC.

CDR3 coding DNA: TGTGCCACCAGTGATTCCCCCAACAGGGCCCTAGACGGGGAGCTGTTTTTT. Protein sequence: CATSDSPNRALDGELFF. The chain recombines TRBV24-1 with TRBJ2-2, with D possibly being TRBD1 (6 bases). V lost 2 bases, J lost 7 bases, and 19 bases lay in between. The CDR3 has 17 amino acids. Germline CDR1 KGHDR, CDR2 SFDVKD.

The chain combines TRBV7-3 with TRBJ2-2, with D hard to call. The CDR3 runs 12 residues. V lost 3 bases and J 5 bases, leaving 4 bases between the germline ends. In germline, CDR1 is SGHTA, CDR2 FQGTGA. CDR3 nucleotide sequence: TGTGCCAGCAGCTTTGGTACCGGGGAGCTGTTTTTT. Its translation: CASSFGTGELFF.

The count of this clone is one. The chain joins TRBV6-5 to TRBJ1-2, with D tentatively TRBD1 (5 bases). V lost 4 bases to trimming and J lost 2 bases, with 8 bases between them. The germline CDR1 and CDR2 sequences are MNHEY and SVGAGI. This CDR3 region has 13 residues. In DNA, the CDR3 is TGTGCCAGCAGTTTACGGGACAACTATGGCTACACCTTC. As protein: CASSLRDNYGYTF.

The chain carries TRBV4-1 and TRBJ1-2; TRBD1 matches 9 bases. Looked up from germline, CDR1 is MGHRA and CDR2 is YSYEKL. Trimming took 2 bases from V and 7 from J; bases not matched to a gene: 11. The CDR3 is made up of 16 amino acids. The CDR3 DNA follows: TGCGCCAGCAGCCAAAGTTGGGACAGGGCAAGGGGTGGCTACACCTTC. The encoded protein is CASSQSWDRARGGYTF.

The chain couples TRBV6-6 to TRBJ2-1; 9 bases fit TRBD1. V was pared by 6 bases and J by 7 bases, with 7 bases of the junction left unmatched. This CDR3 is 14 amino acids long. The germline V gene encodes CDR1 MNHNY and CDR2 SVGAGI (reference sequence). CDR3 nucleotide sequence: TGTGCCAGCAGAGAAAGGGACAGGGTGAATGAGCAGTTCTTC. Encoded protein: CASRERDRVNEQFF.

The chain is built from TRBV24-1 and TRBJ2-1; tentative D call: TRBD2 (6 bases). The V gene's germline CDR1 is KGHDR and CDR2 SFDVKD. The CDR3 has 15 residues. V lost 9 bases and J lost 4, with 18 bases in between. CDR3 residues: CATSTEGTRYNEQFF. The CDR3 DNA reads TGTGCCACCTCGACGGAGGGGACTCGGTACAATGAGCAGTTCTTC.

This rearrangement joins TRBV19 to TRBJ1-1, with 11 nucleotides matching TRBD1. The J segment lost 6 bases and the V segment lost 4 bases, leaving 16 bases of the junction unmatched. CDR3 size: 18 residues. Germline V gene sequence: CDR1 LNHDA, CDR2 SQIVND (reference sequence). DNA for the CDR3: TGTGCCAGTAGTACTAAAGCCCAATTCGGACAGGGGGCGCCTGAAGCTTTCTTT. This sequence encodes CASSTKAQFGQGAPEAFF.

The chain links TRBV19 to TRBJ2-6, with a weak D call TRBD1 (6 bases). V was clipped by 8 bases and J by 4 bases, with 12 bases between them. CDR1 and CDR2 (germline): LNHDA, SQIVND (reference sequence). This CDR3 has 14 amino acids. CDR3 sequence (DNA): TGTGCCAGTCGACACAGGGCCGGGGCCAACGTCCTGACTTTC. This codes for CASRHRAGANVLTF.

This sequence joins TRBV25-1 and TRBJ1-3, with 7 bases that match TRBD1. After removal of 7 bases from V and 4 bases from J, the junction contained 4 bases not matched to a gene. The CDR3 is 13 residues long. The germline V gene has CDR1 MGHDK and CDR2 SYGVNS. The CDR3 nucleotides are TGTGCCAGCATTGGGGGACAGGGAAACACCATATATTTT. Translation: CASIGGQGNTIYF.